This T cell receptor beta chain was retrieved from a study of T-cell memory formation after mild COVID-19. Findings of the study overall: Specificity for SARS-CoV-2 was not confirmed among the second-wave clones peaking on day 37. CD4+ bias marked clones expanding day 15 to 37, unlike balanced contracting clones.

Germline loops: CDR1 MNHEY, CDR2 SVGAGI. The CDR3 covers 15 residues. With 10 bases removed from V and 4 bases from J, the gap between germline ends came to 22 bases. This clonotype showed up just a few times. Its target is not known. Using constant-segment primers, 5'RACE produced TCR alpha and TCR beta cDNA libraries carrying sample barcodes and UMIs. TCRdb passed the 5' RACE reads through MiXCR, listing each CDR3 protein once. The table lists approximately 580,000 distinct CDR3 sequences, over 20% of them singletons. The V gene is TRBV6-5, the J gene TRBJ2-5, with D tentatively TRBD1 or TRBD2 (6 bases each). This clonotype was obtained from an adult woman who had mild COVID-19 (a few samples of this study predate the infection). Cell type and time point are not known. Sequenced input: PBMCs or a T cell subset sorted from them (not recorded which). CDR3 loop: CATSTGTRRGETQYF. The CDR3 DNA sequence: TGTGCCACCTCAACCGGGACACGGAGGGGAGAGACCCAGTACTTC.